This T cell receptor beta chain was recovered during a study of T cell repertoires in cytomegalovirus infection. The overall study: Public TCR beta signature analysis indicated the presence of both CMV infection and matching HLA type. Findings of the study overall: Pooled public TCR beta family frequency picked out CMV carriers with the relevant HLA. CMV-specific TCR beta clonotypes restricted by HLA-C dominated the ex vivo response.

TCRdb fed the reads into MiXCR, producing one record per CDR3 protein. Of approximately 170,000 distinct CDR3 sequences listed, 15% to 20% were seen once; the top ten hold 18%. Worth noting for this clonotype: Its antigen is undetermined.

V lost 5 bases to trimming and J lost 6 bases; unmatched junction nucleotides: 7. The germline V gene has CDR1 MNHEY and CDR2 SVGEGT. The CDR3 has 14 amino acids. Sequenced material: CD8+ T cells from PBMCs. This chain connects TRBV6-2 or TRBV6-3 to TRBJ1-5; the match to TRBD1 covers 7 bases. The receptor's source is a human donor in good health (CMV status not recorded). Some clones in this sample may be carry-over from other donors' samples. CDR3 sequence: CASSSRQGFQPQHF. The CDR3 region has the DNA TGTGCCAGCAGTAGTCGACAGGGTTTTCAGCCCCAGCATTTT.